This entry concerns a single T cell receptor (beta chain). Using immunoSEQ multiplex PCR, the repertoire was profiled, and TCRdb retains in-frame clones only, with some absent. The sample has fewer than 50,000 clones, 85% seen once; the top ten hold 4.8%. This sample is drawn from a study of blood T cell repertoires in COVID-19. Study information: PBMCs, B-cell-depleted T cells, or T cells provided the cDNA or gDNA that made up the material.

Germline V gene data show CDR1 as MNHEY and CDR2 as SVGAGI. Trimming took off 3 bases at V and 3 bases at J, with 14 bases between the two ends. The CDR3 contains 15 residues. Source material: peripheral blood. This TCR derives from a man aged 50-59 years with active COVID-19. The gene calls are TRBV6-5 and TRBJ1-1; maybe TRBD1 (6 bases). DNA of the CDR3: TGTGCCAGCAGTTATCTCTCCAGGGGTGACACTGAAGCTTTCTTT. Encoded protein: CASSYLSRGDTEAFF.